These 26 T cell receptor beta chains share one sample of origin, sequenced in a study of blood T cell repertoires in COVID-19. The data were produced by immunoSEQ multiplex PCR, yet TCRdb's version contains in-frame clones alone and is incomplete. The sample carries over 200,000 clones, about 91% recorded once. Sequenced input: peripheral blood. Receptor source: a man aged 25-45 years with acute or convalescent COVID-19.

This clone was seen more than once but under ten times. The chain employs TRBV7-9 and TRBJ2-3; 7 positions agree with TRBD2. Germline CDR1 is SEHNR and CDR2 is FQNEAQ (reference sequence). The ends lost 4 bases at V and 12 bases at J; junction bases unmatched: 13. The CDR3 is made up of 14 amino acids. The CDR3: CASSSRQGGSNQYF. CDR3 bases: TGTGCCAGCAGCTCTAGGCAAGGCGGGAGCAACCAGTATTTT.

In its sample, this clone was seen a few times. The gene calls are TRBV9 and TRBJ2-7, with 9 bases identical to TRBD2. From germline, CDR1 is SGDLS and CDR2 YYNGEE. The J segment lost 5 bases and the V segment lost 0 bases, leaving 9 bases of the junction unmatched. The CDR3 covers 16 residues. For the CDR3, the DNA is TGTGCCAGCAGCGTAGAGGGCGGGAGGGCCTACCACGAGCAGTACTTC. As protein: CASSVEGGRAYHEQYF.

The rearrangement links TRBV29-1 to TRBJ1-1; D unclear. Germline V CDR1 and CDR2: SQVTM, ANQGSEA. The CDR3 length is 13 residues. V shed 4 bases and J shed 11 bases, with 20 bases lying between them. CDR3 coding DNA: TGCAGCGTTGTATCCGAAACCTTTCTAATGGCTTTCTTT. It codes for CSVVSETFLMAFF.

The chain links TRBV28 to TRBJ1-6; tentative D call: TRBD1 (5 bases). CDR1 is MDHEN and CDR2 is SYDVKM in the germline V gene. This CDR3 region has 13 residues. Deletions cut 8 bases from V and 8 bases from J, with 13 bases between. The CDR3, as DNA: TGTGCCAGCGGGCAGGGTGGGCATTCACCCCTCCACTTT. Its protein is CASGQGGHSPLHF.

The J gene is TRBJ1-3, the V gene TRBV9; the match to TRBD1 covers 7 bases. The CDR3 sequence is 17 residues long. V was clipped by 3 bases and J by 0 bases; unmatched bases: 9. CDR1 SGDLS and CDR2 YYNGEE come from the germline V gene. The CDR3 DNA sequence: TGTGCCAGCAGCGCCCGGACAGGTTCGCTCTCTGGAAACACCATATATTTT. It translates to CASSARTGSLSGNTIYF.

This chain joins TRBV19 and TRBJ2-2; D call uncertain. The germline V gene encodes CDR1 LNHDA and CDR2 SQIVND (reference sequence). The CDR3 loop spans 13 amino acids. V lost 6 bases and J lost 6, with 11 bases in between. Here the CDR3 reads CASRSRLAGELFF. The CDR3 nucleotides read TGTGCCAGTAGGTCGCGGTTGGCCGGGGAGCTGTTTTTT.

A single count supports this clone. V usage is TRBV21-1 and J usage is TRBJ2-1; TRBD1 reflects the table's D call only, with no check against the DNA. TRBV21-1 is described as a pseudogene. The length of the CDR3 is 18 residues. CDR3 sequence reads: CASSNLTLQGATYNEQFF. DNA for the CDR3: TGTGCCAGCAGCAATTTGACCCTACAGGGGGCAACCTACAATGAGCAGTTCTTC.

V and J are TRBV28 and TRBJ1-5; the match to TRBD1 covers 10 bases. Germline V CDR1 and CDR2: MDHEN, SYDVKM. The ends lost 10 bases at V and 3 bases at J; junction bases unmatched: 9. This CDR3 is 15 amino acids long. Written as DNA, the CDR3 is TGTGCCACACGGGGGGGGACAGGGGACAATCAGCCCCAGCATTTT. It translates to CATRGGTGDNQPQHF.

Here the CDR3 DNA reads TGTGCCAGTAGTCTCTCGACTAGCTCCTACAATGAGCAGTTCTTC. It translates to CASSLSTSSYNEQFF. This chain joins TRBV19 and TRBJ2-1; TRBD2 is a possible D gene (6 bases). This CDR3 region has 15 residues. CDR1 and CDR2 from the germline V gene are LNHDA and SQIVND (reference sequence). Deletions cut 5 bases from V and 0 bases from J, with 11 bases between.

The rearrangement uses TRBV10-3 and TRBJ1-3; no reliable D call. The CDR3 runs to 14 residues. Deletions cut 11 bases from V and 4 bases from J, with 18 bases between. Germline loops: CDR1 ENHRY, CDR2 SYGVKD. CDR3 sequence reads: CASTGEGSGNTIYF. In nucleotides, the CDR3 is TGTGCCTCCACTGGGGAGGGTTCAGGAAACACCATATATTTT.

The CDR3, as DNA: TGTGCCAGCAGTCTGGACAGGGGGTTTTCGGCAACTAATGAAAAACTGTTTTTT. Amino acids: CASSLDRGFSATNEKLFF. The chain is built from TRBV28 and TRBJ1-4, with TRBD1 matching over 10 bases. V lost 5 bases, J lost 0 bases, and 9 bases stayed unmatched. Looked up from germline, CDR1 is MDHEN and CDR2 is SYDVKM. The CDR3 is 18 amino acids.

The rearrangement joins TRBV6-6 to TRBJ1-5, with TRBD1 identical over 8 bases. CDR1 MNHNY and CDR2 SVGAGI come from the germline V gene (reference sequence). V trimming: 2 bases; J trimming: 0 bases; junction bases outside the gene matches: 3. CDR3 size: 16 residues. CDR3 in DNA: TGTGCCAGCAGTTACCTCGGGACAGGTAGCAATCAGCCCCAGCATTTT. Residues: CASSYLGTGSNQPQHF.

At least ten counts were recorded for this clone. The V call is TRBV6-5, the J call TRBJ2-4; 10 bases match TRBD1. J lost 8 bases, V lost 5 bases, and 6 bases had no gene match. In germline, CDR1 is MNHEY, CDR2 SVGAGI. CDR3 length equals 14 residues. This chain's CDR3 is CASSRGTGAHIQYF. CDR3 nucleotide sequence: TGTGCCAGCAGTCGGGGGACAGGGGCCCACATTCAGTACTTC.

The V and J genes are TRBV5-1 and TRBJ2-1; D unresolved. The V end was cut by 2 bases, the J end by 7 bases, with 19 bases between. This CDR3 has 16 residues. Germline CDR1 reads SGHRS; CDR2 reads YFSETQ. The CDR3 bases are TGCGCCAGCAGCTTTACTCCCCTAGTCCAAAAGAATGAGCAGTTCTTC. This sequence encodes CASSFTPLVQKNEQFF.

This chain uses TRBV5-4 with TRBJ2-1; 9 bases are shared with TRBD1. In germline, CDR1 is SGHNT, CDR2 YYREEE (reference sequence). V was pared by 0 bases and J by 9 bases, with 7 bases of the junction left unmatched. The CDR3 spans 15 residues. The CDR3 spells CASSLVTGGFSEQFF. DNA for the CDR3: TGTGCCAGCAGCTTGGTGACAGGGGGTTTCAGTGAGCAGTTCTTC.

This clone was seen just once. The V and J genes are TRBV3-1 (or the pseudogene TRBV3-2) and TRBJ2-1; D might be TRBD2 (6 bases). The CDR3 length is 12 residues. With 6 bases removed from V and 9 bases from J, the gap between germline ends came to 12 bases. Per the germline V gene, CDR1 is LGHDT and CDR2 is YNNKEL (reference sequence). CDR3 nucleotide sequence: TGTGCCAGCAGGAAGACTAGTTCTGAGCAGTTCTTC. Protein: CASRKTSSEQFF.

The CDR3 loop is CASTYVGASGVGELFF. The CDR3 nucleotides are TGTGCCAGTACCTACGTGGGAGCTAGCGGGGTAGGGGAGCTGTTTTTT. The J gene is TRBJ2-2, the V gene TRBV19; TRBD2 matches 9 bases. V lost 7 bases and J lost 8; bases outside the gene matches: 14. The CDR3 consists of 16 residues. CDR1 and CDR2 (germline): LNHDA, SQIVND (reference sequence).

J is TRBJ1-1 and V is TRBV2, with D possibly TRBD1 on 6 matching bases. Germline V gene lookup returns CDR1 SNHLY and CDR2 FYNNEI. Between the trimmed V and J ends, which lost 6 bases and 5 bases, there was a span of 13 bases. CDR3 length: 13 residues. The CDR3 DNA is TGTGCCAGCAGGACTCAGGGGCGGACTGAAGCTTTCTTT. Protein: CASRTQGRTEAFF.

The V gene is TRBV27, the J gene TRBJ1-1; no clear D. Germline V CDR1 and CDR2: MNHEY, SMNVEV (reference sequence). Trimming stripped 5 bases from V and 3 bases from J, with 13 bases between. The CDR3 spans 14 residues. CDR3 sequence: CASSNIVRDTEAFF. In DNA, the CDR3 is TGTGCCAGCAGTAACATTGTGAGGGACACTGAAGCTTTCTTT.

V gene TRBV11-3 combines with J gene TRBJ2-7; a weak D match, TRBD2 (5 bases). CDR3 length equals 14 residues. With 1 base removed from V and 4 bases from J, the gap between germline ends came to 11 bases. The germline gives CDR1 SGHNT, CDR2 YENEEA. Here the CDR3 reads CASSLVGIPYEQYF. The CDR3 region has the DNA TGTGCCAGCAGCTTAGTCGGGATACCTTACGAGCAGTACTTC. Drawing the rest from reference TRBV11-3 and TRBJ2-7, the complete variable domain is EAGVVQSPRYKIIEKKQPVAFWCNPISGHNTLYWYLQNLGQGPELLIRYENEEAVDDSQLPKDRFSAERLKGVDSTLKIQPAELGDSAVYLCASSLVGIPYEQYFGPGTRLTVT.

The chain joins TRBV5-1 to TRBJ1-1; D is unresolved. CDR1 is SGHRS, CDR2 YFSETQ, per germline. This CDR3 is built from 11 residues. Trimming took 5 bases from V and 7 from J, leaving 9 bases between them. Written as DNA, the CDR3 is TGCGCCAGCAGTCCCGGGGTTGAAGCTTTCTTT. Translation: CASSPGVEAFF.

The V and J genes are TRBV20-1 and TRBJ1-1; D remains unclear. The germline V gene encodes CDR1 DFQATT and CDR2 SNEGSKA (reference sequence). V was shortened by 5 bases and J by 7 bases, with 11 bases between the two germline ends. The length of the CDR3 is 11 residues. The chain's CDR3 is CSASRYGEAFF. The CDR3 DNA reads TGCAGTGCTTCTAGGTATGGTGAAGCTTTCTTT.

V usage is TRBV5-1 and J usage is TRBJ1-1, with D uncertain. The germline gives CDR1 SGHRS, CDR2 YFSETQ. The CDR3 contains 14 residues. V lost 7 bases and J lost 0, with 13 bases in between. CDR3 residues: CASRREIMNTEAFF. The CDR3 nucleotides read TGCGCCAGCCGGAGGGAGATTATGAACACTGAAGCTTTCTTT.

This sequence joins TRBV9 and TRBJ1-6; D perhaps matches TRBD1 (5 bases). V was pared by 1 base and J by 7 bases, with 9 bases between. Per the germline V gene, CDR1 is SGDLS and CDR2 is YYNGEE. The length of the CDR3 is 14 residues. The CDR3 DNA reads as TGTGCCAGCAGCGTACAGCAGGGCAATTCACCCCTCCACTTT. Translation: CASSVQQGNSPLHF.

V is TRBV30 and J is TRBJ2-7, with D perhaps matching TRBD1 (7 bases). V was cut by 2 bases and J by 4 bases, with 27 bases left in between. Looked up from germline, CDR1 is GTSNPN and CDR2 is SVGIG (reference sequence). The length of the CDR3 is 18 residues. The CDR3 DNA follows: TGTGCCTGGAGTAACCCGATAACGAATCAGGGGGGATTGTACGAGCAGTACTTC. This translates into CAWSNPITNQGGLYEQYF.

The chain carries TRBV24-1 and TRBJ2-1; D not resolved. V lost 7 bases to trimming and J lost 6 bases, with 12 bases between them. Germline CDR1 is KGHDR and CDR2 is SFDVKD. The CDR3 totals 13 residues. The CDR3 sequence: CATRVENGNEQFF. The CDR3 region has the DNA TGTGCCACCAGGGTGGAGAATGGCAATGAGCAGTTCTTC.